The entry that follows covers one TCR beta chain sequence. Next came a second PCR, run for 7 to 11 cycles, which used a sample-barcoded 5' primer along with a J-beta primer mix. Using its own MiXCR run on the 5' RACE reads, TCRdb lists one record per CDR3 protein. The sample consists of 1.5 million to 2 million distinct CDR3 sequences, approximately 32% of them appearing once. Healthy individuals of Caucasian origin from Russia, aged roughly 6 to 95, served as donors. The data belong to a study of blood T cells in healthy people across ages. The ends lost 6 bases at V and 7 bases at J; junction bases unmatched: 6. The CDR3 loop spans 14 amino acids. Germline CDR1 reads LNHDA; CDR2 reads SQIVND (reference sequence).

The receptor's source is a woman under 40 in good health. Material: blood. The chain links TRBV19 to TRBJ1-6, with 7 nucleotides matching TRBD1. CDR3 nucleotide sequence: TGTGCCAGTAGAGAGACAGGGACGAATTCACCCCTCCACTTT. Protein: CASRETGTNSPLHF.